The 28 T cell receptor beta chains given below trace back to one sample, sequenced in a study of T cell responses to AZD1222 COVID-19 vaccine (dated by TCRdb to about 2021). Receptor amplification or capture employed the immunoSEQ multiplex PCR assay. TCRdb took this table from immuneACCESS and kept in-frame rearrangements with V and J called. Such tables lack part of the clones; where checked against another copy, unresolved V genes explain under half of the gap, and the rest is unexplained. In this sample the table shows some 96,000 clones, less than 85% of which occur a single time. Of the sample, around 14% falls within the top ten clones. What the time point label conveys for this sample: about 28 days (+/-7) after the second vaccine dose. This material consisted of peripheral blood, taken 28 days after the second AZD1222 dose. These receptors were obtained from an adult who received the AZD1222 COVID-19 vaccine.

This chain's CDR3 is CASSLQGTGDGNSPLHF. For the CDR3, the DNA is TGCGCCAGCAGCTTGCAAGGGACAGGTGATGGTAATTCACCCCTCCACTTT. The chain employs TRBV5-1 and TRBJ1-6, with TRBD1 identical over 8 bases. The CDR3 totals 17 residues. CDR1 SGHRS and CDR2 YFSETQ come from the germline V gene. J lost 6 bases, V lost 1 base, and 9 bases had no gene match.

The rearrangement links TRBV3-1 (or the pseudogene TRBV3-2) to TRBJ1-1, with D possibly being TRBD1 (5 bases). The V gene lost 5 bases and the J gene lost 1 base, with 11 bases spanning the gap. Germline CDR1 is LGHDT and CDR2 is YNNKEL (reference sequence). The CDR3 consists of 14 residues. CDR3: CASSTRVGNTEAFF. The DNA of the CDR3 is TGTGCCAGCAGCACCAGGGTTGGGAACACTGAAGCTTTCTTT.

In regard to this clone: This sample includes further DNA sequences coding for the same CDR3. The chain uses TRBV6-5 and TRBJ1-2; 8 bases map to TRBD1. V gave up 5 bases and J gave up 3 bases; unmatched junction bases: 2. This CDR3 has 13 amino acids. Germline V gene lookup returns CDR1 MNHEY and CDR2 SVGAGI. Here the CDR3 DNA reads TGTGCCAGCAGTCCGACAGGGGACTATGGCTACACCTTC. This codes for CASSPTGDYGYTF.

The V gene is TRBV5-1, the J gene TRBJ1-2; 9 bases agree with TRBD1. The junction had 9 bases not matched to a gene; V was cut back by 3 bases and J by 6 bases. Germline loops: CDR1 SGHRS, CDR2 YFSETQ. The length of the CDR3 is 15 residues. The CDR3 sequence is CASSYDRGMLDGYTF. CDR3 bases: TGCGCCAGCAGCTATGACAGGGGGATGTTAGATGGCTACACCTTC.

The J gene is TRBJ2-3, the V gene TRBV5-1; D possibly corresponds to TRBD2 (6 bases). This CDR3 contains 15 residues. Trimming cost V 3 bases and J 5 bases, with 16 bases left between them. CDR1 and CDR2 (germline): SGHRS, YFSETQ. In DNA, the CDR3 is TGCGCCAGCAGCTCCGGGACTGGCGGTGGAGATACGCAGTATTTT. Protein product: CASSSGTGGGDTQYF.

The chain employs TRBV5-1 and TRBJ2-5; D might be TRBD1 or TRBD2, each matching 5 bases. The CDR3 is 16 residues long. V was cut by 0 bases and J by 2 bases, with 14 bases left in between. The germline gives CDR1 SGHRS, CDR2 YFSETQ. CDR3 DNA sequence: TGCGCCAGCAGCTTGGCCACGAGGGGTTGGCAAGAGACCCAGTACTTC. Its protein product is CASSLATRGWQETQYF.

The chain links TRBV21-1 to TRBJ2-7; the tabulated D call, TRBD1, remains unverified against the DNA. TRBV21-1 is designated a pseudogene. The length of the CDR3 is 17 residues. The CDR3 bases are TGTGCCACCAAGAAGCCCTCACTCGGGACAGCCTCCTACGAGCAGTACTTC. It specifies CATKKPSLGTASYEQYF.

V and J are TRBV5-1 and TRBJ2-2; 8 bases are a match to TRBD2. This CDR3 contains 16 residues. Unmatched junction bases numbered 8, after V lost 3 bases and J lost 4 bases. CDR1 is SGHRS and CDR2 is YFSETQ in the germline V gene. In DNA, the CDR3 is TGCGCCAGCAGCTGGGGAGTAGCGGGGTCCACCGGGGAGCTGTTTTTT. It yields the protein CASSWGVAGSTGELFF.

The chain carries TRBV18 and TRBJ2-3; 7 nucleotides align to TRBD2. J gave up 1 base and V 5 bases, and 6 bases lay outside the gene matches. Germline CDR1 and CDR2: KGHSH and LQKENI. CDR3 length: 15 amino acids. CDR3 sequence (DNA): TGTGCCAGCTCAACGACGGGGGGAGGCACAGATACGCAGTATTTT. Amino acids: CASSTTGGGTDTQYF.

The J gene is TRBJ2-7, the V gene TRBV5-1; perhaps TRBD1 as D (6 bases). The CDR3 covers 14 residues. The germline V and J ends were trimmed by 2 bases and 3 bases, with 12 bases remaining between them. CDR1 SGHRS and CDR2 YFSETQ come from the germline V gene. The CDR3 region has the DNA TGCGCCAGCAGCTTCGGGCTAGGGGGCTACGAGCAGTACTTC. This encodes CASSFGLGGYEQYF.

CDR3 sequence reads: CASSPGTGILGEKLFF. The CDR3 bases are TGTGCCAGCAGCCCCGGGACAGGCATTTTAGGGGAAAAACTGTTTTTT. The genes are TRBV2 and TRBJ1-4, with TRBD1 matching over 8 bases. After removal of 6 bases from V and 8 bases from J, the junction contained 14 bases not matched to a gene. The V gene's germline CDR1 is SNHLY and CDR2 FYNNEI. This CDR3 region has 16 residues.

The rearrangement joins TRBV7-2 to TRBJ1-5, with unresolved D. Germline V gives CDR1 SGHTA, CDR2 FQGNSA. The CDR3 consists of 15 residues. With 1 base removed from V and 2 bases from J, the gap between germline ends came to 9 bases. CDR3 sequence (DNA): TGTGCCAGCAGCTTAGGGTCAGTGGGCAATCAGCCCCAGCATTTT. Protein: CASSLGSVGNQPQHF.

The chain employs TRBV15 and TRBJ1-2; 8 nucleotides match TRBD1. This CDR3 contains 16 residues. The V gene end was trimmed by 1 base and the J gene end by 8 bases; junction bases not matched to a gene: 12. CDR1 and CDR2 from the germline V gene are LNHNV and YYDKDF (reference sequence). The CDR3 region has the DNA TGTGCCACCAGCAGAGGGGGGACAGGTCCTGGGAGAGGCTACACCTTC. It specifies CATSRGGTGPGRGYTF.

This clone was picked up a small number of times. The chain has TRBV5-1 and TRBJ1-1, with D perhaps TRBD1 (5 bases). Per the germline V gene, CDR1 is SGHRS and CDR2 is YFSETQ. Trimming removed 4 bases at V and 6 bases at J, with 16 bases between. This CDR3 has 14 amino acids. In DNA, the CDR3 is TGCGCCAGCAGCCCTGGGTCGGGGGATTCTGAAGCTTTCTTT. It codes for CASSPGSGDSEAFF.

The genes are TRBV5-1 and TRBJ2-1; 9 bases fit TRBD1. V trimming: 1 base; J trimming: 4 bases; junction bases outside the gene matches: 3. Germline V lookup: CDR1 SGHRS, CDR2 YFSETQ. The CDR3 runs 15 residues. Here the CDR3 reads CASSLLGQGYNEQFF. CDR3 sequence (DNA): TGCGCCAGCAGCTTGTTAGGACAGGGGTACAATGAGCAGTTCTTC.

The chain employs TRBV25-1 and TRBJ2-5; D could derive from TRBD1 or TRBD2 (6 bases each). V was pared by 2 bases and J by 4 bases, with 8 bases between. The CDR3 length is 13 residues. CDR1 and CDR2 (germline): MGHDK, SYGVNS. Written as DNA, the CDR3 is TGTGCCAGCAGTGAAGGGGGGCGAGAGACCCAGTACTTC. This gives the protein CASSEGGRETQYF.

About this clone: One end of the junction varies from germline; a read error may be responsible. This chain joins TRBV7-9 and TRBJ2-1, with 10 bases fitting TRBD2. The CDR3 is made up of 18 amino acids. Germline loops: CDR1 SEHNR, CDR2 FQNEAQ (reference sequence). CDR3 in DNA: TGTGCCAGCACCCGGGGCGGGCTAGCGGGGGCCTCCGACAATGAGCAGTTCTTC. Its protein is CASTRGGLAGASDNEQFF.

This rearrangement joins TRBV3-1 (or the pseudogene TRBV3-2) to TRBJ1-4, with 12 positions matching TRBD1. This CDR3 is 19 amino acids long. The ends lost 2 bases at V and 0 bases at J; junction bases unmatched: 7. Germline V gene data show CDR1 as LGHDT and CDR2 as YNNKEL (reference sequence). For the CDR3, the DNA is TGTGCCAGCAGCCAAATGGGGGGACAGGGGGCTGCAACTAATGAAAAACTGTTTTTT. Encoded protein: CASSQMGGQGAATNEKLFF.

For this clone: A junction boundary mismatches the germline segment, possibly from a read error. The rearrangement links TRBV6-2 or TRBV6-3 to TRBJ2-7; D remains unclear. This CDR3 is 15 amino acids long. CDR1 is MNHEY, CDR2 SVGEGT, per germline. The CDR3 reads CASSHSAGSPYEQYF. In nucleotides, the CDR3 is TGTGCCAGCAGTCACTCAGCCGGGTCCCCCTACGAGCAGTACTTC.

The count of this clone is one. This chain uses TRBV6-5 with TRBJ1-4; D is unresolved. The CDR3 contains 14 residues. From germline, CDR1 is MNHEY and CDR2 SVGAGI. V gave up 5 bases and J gave up 3 bases, with 10 bases separating them. The CDR3 sequence: CASSTGPPNEKLFF. The CDR3 bases are TGTGCCAGCAGTACCGGGCCCCCTAATGAAAAACTGTTTTTT.

The chain employs TRBV4-1 and TRBJ1-6, with D possibly TRBD1 on 6 matching bases. V was shortened by 3 bases and J by 5 bases, with 14 bases between the two germline ends. The germline CDR1 and CDR2 sequences are MGHRA and YSYEKL. The CDR3 loop spans 16 amino acids. CDR3 coding DNA: TGCGCCAGCAGCCAGAAGAGGGGGGTAAATAATTCACCCCTCCACTTT. Translation gives CASSQKRGVNNSPLHF.

The rearrangement links TRBV3-1 (or the pseudogene TRBV3-2) to TRBJ2-7; a possible D gene is TRBD2 (7 bases). Trimming stripped 8 bases from V and 5 bases from J, with 16 bases between. The CDR3 consists of 13 residues. Germline V gives CDR1 LGHDT, CDR2 YNNKEL (reference sequence). The chain's CDR3 is CASSRGGLDEQYF. DNA for the CDR3: TGTGCCAGCTCCAGGGGAGGGTTAGACGAGCAGTACTTC.

The chain is built from TRBV5-6 and TRBJ1-1; D may be TRBD1 (5 bases). V lost 1 base and J lost 5, with 15 bases in between. This CDR3 is built from 15 residues. Per the germline V gene, CDR1 is SGHDT and CDR2 is YYEEEE. The CDR3 region is CASSLIRAAWTEAFF. DNA for the CDR3: TGTGCCAGCAGCTTGATCAGGGCGGCTTGGACTGAAGCTTTCTTT.

The chain employs TRBV6-5 and TRBJ2-7; a weak D match, TRBD2 (5 bases). V lost 2 bases, J lost 1 base, and 15 bases lay in between. The CDR3 spans 16 residues. CDR1 is MNHEY, CDR2 SVGAGI, per germline. The CDR3 nucleotides read TGTGCCAGCAGTTACGGGGTTGGGAGAGGATCCTACGAGCAGTACTTC. Amino acids: CASSYGVGRGSYEQYF.

V and J are TRBV20-1 and TRBJ2-7, with 7 bases lining up with TRBD2. The germline V gene encodes CDR1 DFQATT and CDR2 SNEGSKA (reference sequence). With V trimmed by 3 bases and J by 3 bases, 5 bases remained unmatched. CDR3 length equals 13 residues. CDR3 sequence: CSASTSADYEQYF. The DNA of the CDR3 is TGCAGTGCTAGTACTAGCGCGGACTACGAGCAGTACTTC.

The chain recombines TRBV7-9 with TRBJ2-7, with D unresolved. The ends were cut back, 1 base at V and 2 bases at J, with 21 bases in the middle. CDR1 and CDR2 (germline): SEHNR, FQNEAQ (reference sequence). The CDR3 contains 18 residues. CDR3 protein: CASSLDIAALPSTYEQYF. CDR3 bases: TGTGCCAGCAGCTTAGATATTGCAGCGCTCCCCTCGACCTACGAGCAGTACTTC.

The chain joins TRBV10-3 to TRBJ1-2; D may be TRBD1 (6 bases). Germline V gene data show CDR1 as ENHRY and CDR2 as SYGVKD. Trimming removed 3 bases at V and 4 bases at J, with 15 bases between. This CDR3 has 15 amino acids. CDR3 DNA sequence: TGTGCCATCAGTGACCAATCACAGGGCGGCTATGGCTACACCTTC. It encodes CAISDQSQGGYGYTF.

CDR3 residues: CASSTGGYQPQHF. The CDR3 DNA follows: TGTGCCAGCAGCACAGGGGGATATCAGCCCCAGCATTTT. This chain connects TRBV6-5 to TRBJ1-5; 8 nucleotides line up with TRBD1. V shed 6 bases and J 5 bases; nucleotides not matched to a gene: 3. Germline V CDR1 and CDR2: MNHEY, SVGAGI. This CDR3 is built from 13 residues.